This TCR beta chain was identified during a study of blood T cell repertoires in COVID-19. As for the study in general: The origin of the acute and convalescent COVID-19 samples was the United States, Italy and Spain.

After removal of 5 bases from V and 1 base from J, the junction contained 3 bases not matched to a gene. The CDR3 has 14 amino acids. The germline gives CDR1 LNHDA, CDR2 SQIVND (reference sequence). This clone was picked up one time. As processed by the authors: Amplifying reference gene primers gave estimates of nucleated cell counts. This table comes from immunoSEQ multiplex PCR, and its TCRdb copy is limited to in-frame clones, with some not included. D and trimming were read from the DNA, whereas the V and J calls and clone size are those reported in that table. The sample lists 150,000 to 200,000 clones, approximately 90% occurring once.

This chain links TRBV19 with TRBJ2-7; 9 positions match TRBD1. This clonotype originated in a human donor in a cohort sampled during active COVID-19. Sequencing was done on a sample of peripheral blood. CDR3 nucleotide sequence: TGTGCCAGTAGTCAACAGGGGGCGTCCTACGAGCAGTACTTC. Its translation is CASSQQGASYEQYF.